This T cell receptor (beta chain) came from a study of Ad26.COV2.S vaccination and SARS-CoV-2 variants. In the study overall: Donor got 5x10^10 or 1x10^11 viral particles of Ad26.COV2.S.

After removal of 6 bases from V and 7 bases from J, the junction contained 6 bases not matched to a gene. Per germline, CDR1 SQVTM and CDR2 ANQGSEA. This CDR3 spans 13 amino acids. About this clone itself: The antigen remains unidentified. Different DNA sequences within this sample yield the same CDR3.

Sequenced by immunoSEQ multiplex PCR; TCRdb stores in-frame clones only, minus some. The sample includes about 420,000 clones, roughly 90% of them seen just once. Treatment meaning: around 19 received Ad26.COV2.S at low or high dose, single or two shots; about 5 received placebo; per-sample allocation not given. Specimen acquisition occurred on day 63 following the initial vaccine or placebo injection. Study-wide results and caveats: Substantial response breadth was reportedly seen for spike-specific CD8+ and CD4+ T cells after vaccination.

Sequenced here: peripheral blood, sampled in a trial of Ad26.COV2.S vaccine versus placebo. This TCR was recovered from a person aged 18-60 years who received the Ad26.COV2.S COVID-19 vaccine or a placebo. The chain has TRBV29-1 and TRBJ1-4; 9 bases are a match to TRBD1. The CDR3 loop reads CSVEGQGGEKLFF. DNA of the CDR3: TGCAGCGTCGAGGGACAGGGTGGTGAAAAACTGTTTTTT.